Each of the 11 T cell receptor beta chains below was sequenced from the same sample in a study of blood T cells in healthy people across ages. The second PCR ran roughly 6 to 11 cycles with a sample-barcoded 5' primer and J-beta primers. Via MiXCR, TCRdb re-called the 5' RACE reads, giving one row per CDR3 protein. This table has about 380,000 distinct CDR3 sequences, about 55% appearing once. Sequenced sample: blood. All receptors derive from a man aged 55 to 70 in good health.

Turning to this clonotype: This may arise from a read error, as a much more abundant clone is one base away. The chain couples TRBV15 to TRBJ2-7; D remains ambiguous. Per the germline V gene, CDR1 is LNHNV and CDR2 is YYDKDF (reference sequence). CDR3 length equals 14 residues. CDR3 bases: TGTGCCACCAGCGGAGATCGAAATTCCTACGAGCAGTACTTC. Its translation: CATSGDRNSYEQYF.

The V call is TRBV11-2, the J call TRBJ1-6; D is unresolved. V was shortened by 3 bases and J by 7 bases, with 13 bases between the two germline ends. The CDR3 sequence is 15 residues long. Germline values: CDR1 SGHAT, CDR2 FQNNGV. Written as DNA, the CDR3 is TGTGCCAGCAGCTTGCAAGGGTGGACCAATTCACCCCTCCACTTT. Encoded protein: CASSLQGWTNSPLHF.

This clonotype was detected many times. In nucleotides, the CDR3 is TGTGCCAGCAGCCCAGACGGGACGGCAGCTTTCTTT. This sequence encodes CASSPDGTAAFF. This rearrangement joins TRBV4-2 to TRBJ1-1; the D gene is possibly TRBD1 (5 bases). Germline-derived CDR1 and CDR2 are LGHNA and YNFKEQ. V dropped 4 bases and J dropped 10 bases, with 13 bases sitting between them. The CDR3 is 12 residues long.

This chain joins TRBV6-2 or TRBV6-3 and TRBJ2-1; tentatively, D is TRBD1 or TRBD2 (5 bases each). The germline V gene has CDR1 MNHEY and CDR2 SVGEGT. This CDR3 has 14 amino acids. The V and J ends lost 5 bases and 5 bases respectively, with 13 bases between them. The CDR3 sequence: CASSVWGSDNEQFF. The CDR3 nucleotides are TGTGCCAGCAGTGTCTGGGGGAGCGACAATGAGCAGTTCTTC.

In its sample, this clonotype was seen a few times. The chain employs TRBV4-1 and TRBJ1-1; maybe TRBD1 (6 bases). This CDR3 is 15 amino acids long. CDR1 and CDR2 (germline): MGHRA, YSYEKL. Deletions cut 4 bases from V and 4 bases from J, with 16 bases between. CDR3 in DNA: TGCGCCAGCAGCCCGAGGGGGGCGGAAAGCACTGAAGCTTTCTTT. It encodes CASSPRGAESTEAFF.

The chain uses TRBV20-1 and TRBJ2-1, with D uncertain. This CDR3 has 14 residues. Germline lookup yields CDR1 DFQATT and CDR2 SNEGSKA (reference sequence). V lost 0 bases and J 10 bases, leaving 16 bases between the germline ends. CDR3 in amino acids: CSARDPRNIGEQFF. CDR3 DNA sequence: TGCAGTGCTAGAGATCCCCGCAATATCGGGGAGCAGTTCTTC.

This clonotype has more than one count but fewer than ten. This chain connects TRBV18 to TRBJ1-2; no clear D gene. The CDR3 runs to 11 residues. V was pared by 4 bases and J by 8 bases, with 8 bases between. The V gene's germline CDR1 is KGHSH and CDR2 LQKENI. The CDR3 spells CASSLKGGYTF. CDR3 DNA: TGTGCCAGCTCACTCAAGGGAGGCTACACCTTC.

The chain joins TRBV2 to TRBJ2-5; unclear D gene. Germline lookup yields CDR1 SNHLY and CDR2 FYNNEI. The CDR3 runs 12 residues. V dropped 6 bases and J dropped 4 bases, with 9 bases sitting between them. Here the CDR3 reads CASREWGETQYF. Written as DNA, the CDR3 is TGTGCCAGCAGGGAGTGGGGAGAGACCCAGTACTTC.

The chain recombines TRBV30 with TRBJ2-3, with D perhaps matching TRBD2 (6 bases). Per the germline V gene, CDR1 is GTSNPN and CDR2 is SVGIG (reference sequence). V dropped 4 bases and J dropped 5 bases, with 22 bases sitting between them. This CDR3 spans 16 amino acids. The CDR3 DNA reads TGTGCCTGGATCCCCGGGGGTTGGGGTTTGGAAGATACGCAGTATTTT. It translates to CAWIPGGWGLEDTQYF.

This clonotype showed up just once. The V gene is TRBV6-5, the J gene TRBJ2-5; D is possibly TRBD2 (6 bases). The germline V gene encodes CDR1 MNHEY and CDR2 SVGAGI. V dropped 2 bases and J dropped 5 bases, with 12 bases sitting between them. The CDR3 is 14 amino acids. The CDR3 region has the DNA TGTGCCAGCAGTTACAGGGGACTCCCGGAGACCCAGTACTTC. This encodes CASSYRGLPETQYF.

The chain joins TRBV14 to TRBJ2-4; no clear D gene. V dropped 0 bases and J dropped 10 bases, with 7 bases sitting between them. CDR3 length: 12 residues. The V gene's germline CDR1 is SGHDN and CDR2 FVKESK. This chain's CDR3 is CASSQDFRIQYF. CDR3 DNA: TGTGCCAGCAGCCAAGATTTTCGAATTCAGTACTTC.